The sample holds a few counts of the clone carrying this T cell receptor (beta chain). What it recognizes is unknown. TCRdb processed the reads anew with MiXCR; each CDR3 protein has one entry. This table holds some 940,000 distinct CDR3 sequences, roughly 31% found once. This sample was included in a study of T cell repertoires in cytomegalovirus infection. The CDR3 extends over 19 amino acids. With V trimmed by 2 bases and J by 4 bases, 9 bases remained unmatched. Germline loops: CDR1 MGHRA, CDR2 YSYEKL. The chain carries TRBV4-1 and TRBJ2-6; 12 bases agree with TRBD1. The sample consisted of cultured CD8+ T cells from PBMCs, taken from culture after CMV antigen stimulation. The TCR sequence derives from a human donor in good health (CMV status not recorded). Some clones in this sample may be carry-over from other donors' samples. DNA for the CDR3: TGCGCCAGCAGCCAACCCGCCGGGACAGGGGGCTACGGGGCCAACGTCCTGACTTTC. This codes for CASSQPAGTGGYGANVLTF.